This T cell receptor (beta chain) was identified during a study of blood T cell repertoires in COVID-19. Study-wide context: Researchers got acute and convalescent COVID-19 samples from the United States, Italy and Spain.

The CDR3 extends over 15 amino acids. V was cut by 6 bases and J by 6 bases, with 15 bases left in between. Germline lookup yields CDR1 MNHNY and CDR2 SVGAGI (reference sequence). This clone is a singleton in its sample. Per the study methods: Quantification of nucleated cells was approximated via reference gene primer amplification. The method was immunoSEQ multiplex PCR; TCRdb's version includes in-frame clones alone and lacks a portion of them. V, J and clone size were drawn from that table, and D and trimming were deduced from the DNA. Counted here are approximately 400,000 clones, more than 75% occurring once; the ten biggest clones make up more than 0.95%.

The receptor's source is a woman under 30 who had recovered from COVID-19. Sample: PBMCs or T cells enriched from blood (not recorded which). The rearrangement links TRBV6-6 to TRBJ1-6; D is unclear. The CDR3 DNA reads TGTGCCAGCAGGGAGGGTCGAACGACTAATTCACCCCTCCACTTT. It translates to CASREGRTTNSPLHF.